This T cell receptor beta chain was sequenced during a study of cytomegalovirus exposure and HLA in healthy donors. Study observations and caveats: TCR clusters originating in the first cohort tended to co-occur in the 120 validation repertoires, according to a later analysis. Associated with cytomegalovirus, according to the listing, were 164 TCR beta chains. Reported results showed that the classifier diagnosed cytomegalovirus status with high specificity and sensitivity. Specificity for CMV antigens was confirmed in vitro for a few of the CMV-associated chains.

The protocol was immunoSEQ multiplex PCR, while the TCRdb copy is restricted to in-frame clones and leaves out a portion. The table shows tens of thousands of clones, with 85% to 95% occurring only once. The germline V gene has CDR1 MNHNS and CDR2 SASEGT. This CDR3 region has 14 residues. Deletions cut 5 bases from V and 1 base from J, with 11 bases between. Points on this clone: Its antigen is currently unknown.

The J gene is TRBJ1-1, the V gene TRBV6-1; D is unresolved. Material for sequencing was PBMCs. This clonotype originated in a woman under 30 in good health and CMV-seronegative. The DNA of the CDR3 is TGTGCCAGCAGTACTTCTACGGGGAACACTGAAGCTTTCTTT. The encoded protein is CASSTSTGNTEAFF.